This TCR beta chain came from a study of OX40 agonist ivuxolimab in advanced cancers. Whole-study context: A history of anti-PD-1, anti-PD-L1 or anti-CTLA-4 therapy was acceptable, and approximately 39% had some.

In the case of this clone: Its antigen remains unknown.

Overall study findings and caveats: Averaged across samples, CD8+ T cells carried more expanded clones than CD4+ did.

Profiling relied on immunoSEQ multiplex PCR, and the TCRdb table lists in-frame clones only, not all of them. The sample consists of just under 85,000 clones, roughly 85% of them appearing once. CDR3 length: 13 amino acids. V lost 2 bases and J 6 bases, leaving 11 bases between the germline ends. Germline CDR1 is WSHSY and CDR2 is SAAADI. Individuals having autoimmune disease history or systemic immunosuppression were not enrolled. The chain links TRBV10-2 to TRBJ2-7; weak D call: TRBD1 (6 bases). Material: CD4+ or CD8+ T cells sorted from blood, obtained in a trial of the OX40 agonist ivuxolimab. This receptor was taken from an adult with an advanced solid tumor such as melanoma, head and neck, liver or kidney cancer. CDR3 coding DNA: TGCGCCAGCAGTGAGCAGGCAGGGGCCGAGCAGTACTTC. It translates to CASSEQAGAEQYF.